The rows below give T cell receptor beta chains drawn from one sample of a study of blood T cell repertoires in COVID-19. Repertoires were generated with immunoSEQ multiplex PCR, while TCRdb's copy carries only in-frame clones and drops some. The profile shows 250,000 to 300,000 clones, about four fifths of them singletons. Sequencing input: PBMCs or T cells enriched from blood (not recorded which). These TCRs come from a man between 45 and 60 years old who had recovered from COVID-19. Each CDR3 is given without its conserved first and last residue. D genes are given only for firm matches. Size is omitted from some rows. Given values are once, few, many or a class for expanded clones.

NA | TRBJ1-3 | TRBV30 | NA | AWSVQTSGNTIY
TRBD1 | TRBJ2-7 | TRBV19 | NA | ASSDRATGRNYEQY
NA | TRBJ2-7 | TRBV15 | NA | ATSRAGALGTYEQY
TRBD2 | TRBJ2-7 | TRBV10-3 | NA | AILREKGEQY
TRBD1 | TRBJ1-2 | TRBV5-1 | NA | ASSPTGEFGYT
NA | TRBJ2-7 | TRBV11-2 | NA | ASSFFEGRRY
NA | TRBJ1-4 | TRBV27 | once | ASRPGSANEKLF
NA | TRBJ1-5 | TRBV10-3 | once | AISESSGSGQPQH
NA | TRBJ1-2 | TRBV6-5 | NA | ASSYDPGLYGYT
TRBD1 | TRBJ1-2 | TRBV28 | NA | ASSFPFGAGGGYGYT
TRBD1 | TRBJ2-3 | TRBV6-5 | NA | ASSYQGTGVTDTQY
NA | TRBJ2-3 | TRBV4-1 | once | ASSLGLSSTDTQY
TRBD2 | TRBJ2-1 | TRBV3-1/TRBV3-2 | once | ASSQVLGLAGNNEQF
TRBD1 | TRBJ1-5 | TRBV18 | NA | ASSPTGTGGQPQH
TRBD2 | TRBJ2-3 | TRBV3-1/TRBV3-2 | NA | ASSLTSGSTDTQY
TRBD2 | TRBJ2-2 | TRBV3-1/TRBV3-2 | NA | ASSQGLAGGDTGELF
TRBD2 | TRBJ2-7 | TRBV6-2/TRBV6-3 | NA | ASSYESLAVEQY